This is a list of T cell receptor beta chains from one sample in a study of identical twins. MiXCR was run by TCRdb on the 5' RACE reads, yielding one entry per CDR3 protein. The sample holds about 470,000 distinct CDR3 sequences, 20% to 25% seen once. This same sample was also taken into another study, of T cells expressing NK-cell markers.

Source material: CD4+ T cells sorted from blood. These TCRs come from a woman aged 18-29 years in good health. Each CDR3 is given with its conserved first and last residue. Each record gives: J gene, V gene, clone size, D gene, CDR3 protein, CDR3 DNA. The D gene is left open where the match is weak. Size is omitted from some rows. Given values are once, few, many or a class for expanded clones.

>TRBJ2-3|TRBV6-1|-|-
CASSRRSPGQRTDTQYF
TGTGCCAGCAGTCGCCGGTCCCCGGGACAACGTACAGATACGCAGTATTTT
>TRBJ2-7|TRBV20-1|few|TRBD2
CSASLTSGRTDEQYF
TGCAGTGCTAGTTTAACTAGCGGGAGGACTGACGAGCAGTACTTC
>TRBJ2-3|TRBV7-2|many|-
CASSLRVGGSTDTQYF
TGTGCCAGCAGCTTAAGAGTCGGCGGGAGCACAGATACGCAGTATTTT
>TRBJ1-1|TRBV7-9|-|TRBD1
CASSPGQGVQSATEAFF
TGTGCCAGCAGTCCAGGACAGGGAGTGCAGTCCGCCACTGAAGCTTTCTTT
>TRBJ2-1|TRBV10-3|-|TRBD2
CAISEERDASEQFF
TGTGCCATCAGTGAGGAGCGGGATGCGAGTGAGCAGTTCTTC
>TRBJ2-5|TRBV19|-|-
CASSIGAGLETQYF
TGTGCCAGTAGTATAGGGGCAGGTCTGGAGACCCAGTACTTC
>TRBJ2-3|TRBV24-1|-|-
CATSDPDGAYTQYF
TGTGCCACCAGTGACCCGGACGGAGCATATACGCAGTATTTT
>TRBJ2-2|TRBV18|-|-
CASSPPKANTGELFF
TGTGCCAGCTCACCACCGAAGGCGAACACCGGGGAGCTGTTTTTT
>TRBJ2-3|TRBV12-3/TRBV12-4|few|TRBD2
CASSPRDYPQYF
TGTGCCAGCAGTCCCCGGGACTACCCGCAGTATTTT
>TRBJ2-3|TRBV20-1|-|TRBD1
CSAGGRQGHTTTDTQYF
TGCAGTGCTGGGGGAAGACAGGGACACACAACGACAGATACGCAGTATTTT
>TRBJ1-6|TRBV5-5|few|-
CASSFWTESNSPLHF
TGTGCCAGCAGCTTTTGGACGGAGTCTAATTCACCCCTCCACTTT
>TRBJ1-1|TRBV15|once|-
CATHTLDTEAFF
TGTGCCACACACACATTGGACACTGAAGCTTTCTTT
>TRBJ1-4|TRBV7-2|many|-
CASSRTFSNEKLFF
TGTGCCAGCAGCCGGACATTCTCTAATGAAAAACTGTTTTTT
>TRBJ2-7|TRBV4-3|many|TRBD1
CASSRDRGYEQYF
TGCGCCAGCAGCCGAGACAGGGGTTACGAGCAGTACTTC
>TRBJ1-6|TRBV5-1|-|TRBD1
CASSGDRLFGTLHF
TGCGCCAGCAGCGGGGACAGGTTGTTTGGGACCCTCCACTTT
>TRBJ1-4|TRBV12-3/TRBV12-4|many|-
CASSLREKLFF
TGTGCCAGCAGTTTACGAGAAAAACTGTTTTTT
>TRBJ1-5|TRBV5-1|-|-
CASSLGGHQPQHF
TGCGCCAGCAGCTTGGGGGGGCATCAGCCCCAGCATTTT
>TRBJ1-2|TRBV5-5|many|-
CASSLAGQNYGYTF
TGTGCCAGCAGCTTGGCGGGGCAGAACTATGGCTACACCTTC
>TRBJ2-5|TRBV7-9|-|-
CASSLRGNHQETQYF
TGTGCCAGCAGCTTAAGGGGCAATCACCAAGAGACCCAGTACTTC
>TRBJ2-1|TRBV25-1|few|-
CASRSGGGQFF
TGTGCCAGCAGGTCTGGAGGCGGGCAGTTCTTC
>TRBJ1-4|TRBV29-1|-|TRBD1
CSVEAGTGKKLFF
TGCAGCGTTGAAGCGGGGACAGGGAAAAAACTGTTTTTT
>TRBJ2-3|TRBV4-3|many|-
CASSQGTTDTQYF
TGCGCCAGCAGCCAAGGTACCACAGATACGCAGTATTTT
>TRBJ2-1|TRBV29-1|few|TRBD2
CSVGPTSGRWNEQFF
TGCAGCGTCGGCCCGACTAGCGGGAGGTGGAATGAGCAGTTCTTC
>TRBJ2-7|TRBV20-1|few|TRBD2
CSASSTSGSHEQYF
TGCAGTGCTAGTAGTACTAGCGGGAGCCACGAGCAGTACTTC
>TRBJ2-3|TRBV5-1|-|TRBD1
CASSLKAGTGVPDTQYF
TGCGCCAGCAGCTTGAAAGCCGGGACAGGGGTCCCAGATACGCAGTATTTT
>TRBJ2-7|TRBV10-3|few|-
CAISDVHEQYF
TGTGCCATCAGTGATGTCCACGAGCAGTACTTC
>TRBJ1-2|TRBV12-3/TRBV12-4|few|-
CASSLIGPNYGYTF
TGTGCCAGCAGTTTAATCGGCCCGAACTATGGCTACACCTTC
>TRBJ1-6|TRBV5-5|-|-
CASSLEQYNSPLHF
TGTGCCAGCAGCTTGGAACAGTATAATTCACCCCTCCACTTT
>TRBJ2-3|TRBV24-1|few|TRBD2
CATSDFGEGAGAPGTQYF
TGTGCCACCAGTGATTTCGGGGAGGGAGCGGGAGCGCCAGGGACGCAGTATTTT
>TRBJ2-1|TRBV11-2|few|TRBD2
CASSSGLAGEQFF
TGTGCCAGCAGCTCGGGACTAGCAGGTGAGCAGTTCTTC
>TRBJ1-1|TRBV2|-|-
CASSEDSFSTEAFF
TGTGCCAGCAGTGAAGACAGTTTTTCCACTGAAGCTTTCTTT
>TRBJ1-2|TRBV2|-|-
CASSYSEGSGYTF
TGTGCCAGCAGTTATAGTGAGGGATCTGGCTACACCTTC
>TRBJ2-2|TRBV7-2|few|-
CASSLVHTGELFF
TGTGCCAGCAGCTTAGTCCACACCGGGGAGCTGTTTTTT
>TRBJ1-5|TRBV15|few|TRBD1
CATSRGGTGFNQPQHF
TGTGCCACCAGCAGAGGGGGGACAGGTTTCAATCAGCCCCAGCATTTT
>TRBJ2-7|TRBV5-6|many|TRBD2
CASSFGTSSYEQYF
TGTGCCAGCAGCTTTGGGACTAGCAGCTACGAGCAGTACTTC
>TRBJ1-2|TRBV5-1|few|-
CASSLGHDYGYTF
TGCGCCAGCAGCTTGGGACACGACTATGGCTACACCTTC
>TRBJ2-7|TRBV5-1|-|TRBD2
CASSPGAGVFYEQYF
TGCGCCAGCAGCCCTGGAGCGGGAGTGTTCTACGAGCAGTACTTC
>TRBJ2-3|TRBV19|-|-
CASSNRATNTDTQYF
TGTGCCAGTAGTAACAGGGCGACTAACACAGATACGCAGTATTTT
>TRBJ2-2|TRBV10-2|-|-
CASSGSGAPNTGELFF
TGCGCCAGCAGTGGGTCGGGAGCCCCCAACACCGGGGAGCTGTTTTTT
>TRBJ2-7|TRBV11-1|-|TRBD1
CASSPSRQGAGEQYF
TGTGCCAGCAGCCCTTCCCGACAGGGGGCAGGCGAGCAGTACTTC
>TRBJ1-1|TRBV6-2/TRBV6-3|-|-
CASSSWQHTEAFF
TGTGCCAGCAGTTCTTGGCAGCACACTGAAGCTTTCTTT
>TRBJ2-7|TRBV9|few|-
CASSVEAVSYEQYF
TGTGCCAGCAGCGTAGAAGCCGTCTCCTACGAGCAGTACTTC
>TRBJ2-1|TRBV29-1|many|-
CSGRVGIEYAEQFF
TGCAGCGGGCGCGTAGGGATTGAATATGCTGAGCAGTTCTTC
>TRBJ2-7|TRBV20-1|-|TRBD2
CSATLAGAYEQYF
TGCAGTGCCACTCTAGCGGGTGCCTACGAGCAGTACTTC
>TRBJ2-5|TRBV6-2/TRBV6-3|-|-
CASSYLVGGTQYF
TGTGCCAGCAGTTACTTGGTCGGGGGGACCCAGTACTTC
>TRBJ2-2|TRBV24-1|many|-
CATSDKSWSGELFF
TGTGCCACCAGTGATAAGAGCTGGAGCGGGGAGCTGTTTTTT
>TRBJ2-2|TRBV3-1|-|-
CASSFPGDTGELFF
TGTGCCAGCAGCTTTCCGGGAGACACCGGGGAGCTGTTTTTT
>TRBJ1-2|TRBV5-5|few|-
CASSSQTANYGYTF
TGTGCCAGCAGCTCCCAGACGGCTAACTATGGCTACACCTTC
>TRBJ1-5|TRBV5-1|many|TRBD1
CASSEQGDSNQPQHF
TGCGCCAGCAGCGAACAGGGGGACAGCAATCAGCCCCAGCATTTT
>TRBJ2-3|TRBV5-1|few|-
CASSLADARRDTQYF
TGCGCCAGCAGCTTGGCCGATGCGAGGAGAGATACGCAGTATTTT
>TRBJ2-7|TRBV20-1|few|-
CSARDTPEQYF
TGCAGTGCTAGAGATACACCGGAGCAGTACTTC
>TRBJ2-6|TRBV2|-|TRBD1
CASRTDRAGANVLTF
TGTGCCAGCAGGACGGACAGGGCTGGGGCCAACGTCCTGACTTTC
>TRBJ1-5|TRBV20-1|-|-
CSATQGDNNQPQHF
TGCAGTGCGACACAGGGAGATAACAATCAGCCCCAGCATTTT
>TRBJ2-7|TRBV2|-|TRBD1
CASSENVSGGQYF
TGTGCCAGCAGTGAAAACGTGTCAGGGGGGCAGTACTTC
>TRBJ2-5|TRBV2|few|-
CATSRRLGETQYF
TGTGCCACCTCTCGCAGGCTTGGCGAGACCCAGTACTTC